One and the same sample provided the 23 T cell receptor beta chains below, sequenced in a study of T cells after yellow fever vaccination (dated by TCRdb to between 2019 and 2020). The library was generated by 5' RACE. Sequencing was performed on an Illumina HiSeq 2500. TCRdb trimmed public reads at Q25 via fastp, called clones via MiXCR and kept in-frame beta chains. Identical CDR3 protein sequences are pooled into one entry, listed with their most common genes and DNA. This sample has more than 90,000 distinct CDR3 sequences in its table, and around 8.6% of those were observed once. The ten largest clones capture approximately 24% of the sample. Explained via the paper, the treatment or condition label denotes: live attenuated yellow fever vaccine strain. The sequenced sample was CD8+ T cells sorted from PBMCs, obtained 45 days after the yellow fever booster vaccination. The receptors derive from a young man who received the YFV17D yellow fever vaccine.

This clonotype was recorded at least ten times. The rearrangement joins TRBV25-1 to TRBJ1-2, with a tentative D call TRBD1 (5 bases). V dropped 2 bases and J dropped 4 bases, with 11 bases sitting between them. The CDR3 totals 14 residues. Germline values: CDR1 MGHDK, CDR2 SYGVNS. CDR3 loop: CASSEGSGAYGYTF. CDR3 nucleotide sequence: TGTGCCAGCAGTGAAGGTAGCGGGGCCTATGGCTACACCTTC.

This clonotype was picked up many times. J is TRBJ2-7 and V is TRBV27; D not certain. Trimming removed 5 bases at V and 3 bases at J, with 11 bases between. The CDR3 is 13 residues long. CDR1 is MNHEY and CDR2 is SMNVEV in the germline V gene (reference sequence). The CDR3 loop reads CASSGNTGYEQYF. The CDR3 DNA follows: TGTGCCAGCAGTGGAAACACTGGCTACGAGCAGTACTTC.

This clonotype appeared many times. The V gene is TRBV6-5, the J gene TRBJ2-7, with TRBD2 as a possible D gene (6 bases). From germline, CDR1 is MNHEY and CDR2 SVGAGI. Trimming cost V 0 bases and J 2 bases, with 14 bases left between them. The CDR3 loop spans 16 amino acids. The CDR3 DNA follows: TGTGCCAGCAGTTACTCGCGAAGGGACTTTACCTACGAGCAGTACTTC. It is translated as CASSYSRRDFTYEQYF.

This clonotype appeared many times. This chain's CDR3 is CASSSGINEQFF. The CDR3 coding sequence is TGTGCCAGCAGCTCCGGGATCAATGAGCAGTTCTTC. This sequence joins TRBV5-6 and TRBJ2-1; D is possibly TRBD2 (5 bases). The CDR3 is made up of 12 amino acids. V was cut by 3 bases and J by 6 bases, with 7 bases left in between. CDR1 is SGHDT, CDR2 YYEEEE, per germline.

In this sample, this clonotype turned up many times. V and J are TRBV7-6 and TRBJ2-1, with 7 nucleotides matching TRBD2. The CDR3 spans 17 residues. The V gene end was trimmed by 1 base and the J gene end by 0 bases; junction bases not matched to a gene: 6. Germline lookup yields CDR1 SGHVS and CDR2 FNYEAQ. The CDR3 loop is CASSLDSGLSSYNEQFF. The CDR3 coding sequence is TGTGCCAGCAGCTTAGATAGCGGGCTTAGCTCCTACAATGAGCAGTTCTTC.

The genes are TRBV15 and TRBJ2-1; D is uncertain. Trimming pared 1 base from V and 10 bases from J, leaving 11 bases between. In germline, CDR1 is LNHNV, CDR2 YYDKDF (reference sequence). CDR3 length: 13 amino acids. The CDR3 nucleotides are TGTGCCACCAGCAGAGCTGCAGCCACAGAGCAGTTCTTC. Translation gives CATSRAAATEQFF.

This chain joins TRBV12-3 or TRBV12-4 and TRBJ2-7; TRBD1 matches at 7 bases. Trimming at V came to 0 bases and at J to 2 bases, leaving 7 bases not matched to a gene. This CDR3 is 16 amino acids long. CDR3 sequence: CASSLANRTGPYEQYF. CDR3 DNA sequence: TGTGCCAGCAGTTTAGCTAACCGGACAGGACCCTACGAGCAGTACTTC.

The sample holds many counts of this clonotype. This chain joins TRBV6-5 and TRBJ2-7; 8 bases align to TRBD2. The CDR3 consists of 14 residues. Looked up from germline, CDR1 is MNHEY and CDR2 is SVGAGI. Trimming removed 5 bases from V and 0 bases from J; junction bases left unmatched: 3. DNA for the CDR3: TGTGCCAGCAGTACTAGCGGTACCTCCTACGAGCAGTACTTC. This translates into CASSTSGTSYEQYF.

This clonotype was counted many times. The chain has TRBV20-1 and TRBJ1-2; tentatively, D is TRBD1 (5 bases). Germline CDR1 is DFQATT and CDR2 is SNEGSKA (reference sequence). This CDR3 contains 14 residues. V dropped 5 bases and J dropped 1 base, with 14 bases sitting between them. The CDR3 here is CSARDRKINYGYTF. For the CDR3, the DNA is TGCAGTGCTCGTGACAGAAAAATTAACTATGGCTACACCTTC.

The CDR3 coding sequence is TGTGCCAGCAGTTACTCATCATCTCAACGGGGGACCCAGTACTTC. Translating it yields CASSYSSSQRGTQYF. This chain joins TRBV6-5 and TRBJ2-5, with D possibly matching TRBD2 (5 bases). CDR3 length: 15 amino acids. V was pared by 0 bases and J by 7 bases, with 15 bases between. In germline, CDR1 is MNHEY, CDR2 SVGAGI.

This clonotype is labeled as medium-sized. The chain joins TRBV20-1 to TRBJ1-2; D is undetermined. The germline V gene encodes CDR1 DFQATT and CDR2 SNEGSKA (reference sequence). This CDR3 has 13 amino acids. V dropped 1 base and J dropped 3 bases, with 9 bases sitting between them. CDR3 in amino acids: CSARVEADYGYTF. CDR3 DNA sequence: TGCAGTGCTAGAGTTGAAGCTGACTATGGCTACACCTTC.

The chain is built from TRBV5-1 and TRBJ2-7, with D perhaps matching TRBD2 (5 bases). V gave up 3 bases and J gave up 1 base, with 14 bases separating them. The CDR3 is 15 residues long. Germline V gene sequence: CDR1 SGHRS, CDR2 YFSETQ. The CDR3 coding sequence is TGCGCCAGCAGCTCGCCCACCACGGGATCCTACGAGCAGTACTTC. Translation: CASSSPTTGSYEQYF.

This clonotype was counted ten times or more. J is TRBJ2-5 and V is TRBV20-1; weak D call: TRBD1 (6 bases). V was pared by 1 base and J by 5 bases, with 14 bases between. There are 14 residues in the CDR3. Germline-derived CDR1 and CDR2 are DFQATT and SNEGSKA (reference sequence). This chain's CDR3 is CSARADRPLETQYF. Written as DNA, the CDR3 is TGCAGTGCTAGAGCCGACAGGCCCCTCGAGACCCAGTACTTC.

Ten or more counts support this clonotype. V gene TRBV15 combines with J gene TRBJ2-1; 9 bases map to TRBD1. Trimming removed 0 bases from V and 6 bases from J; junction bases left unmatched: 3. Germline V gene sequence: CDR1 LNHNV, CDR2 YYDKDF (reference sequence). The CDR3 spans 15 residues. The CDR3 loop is CATSRDEQGANEQFF. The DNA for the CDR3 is TGTGCCACCAGCAGAGATGAACAGGGGGCCAATGAGCAGTTCTTC. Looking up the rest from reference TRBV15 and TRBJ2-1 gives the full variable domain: DAMVIQNPRYQVTQFGKPVTLSCSQTLNHNVMYWYQQKSSQAPKLLFHYYDKDFNNEADTPDNFQSRRPNTSFCFLDIRSPGLGDTAMYLCATSRDEQGANEQFFGPGTRLTVL.

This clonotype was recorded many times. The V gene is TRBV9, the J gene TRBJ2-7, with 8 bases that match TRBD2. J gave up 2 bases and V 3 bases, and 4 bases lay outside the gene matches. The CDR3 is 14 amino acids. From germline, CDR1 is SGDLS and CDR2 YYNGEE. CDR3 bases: TGTGCCAGCAGCGGACGGGAGGGGGCCTACGAGCAGTACTTC. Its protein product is CASSGREGAYEQYF. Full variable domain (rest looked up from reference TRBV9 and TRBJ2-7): DSGVTQTPKHLITATGQRVTLRCSPRSGDLSVYWYQQSLDQGLQFLIQYYNGEERAKGNILERFSAQQFPDLHSELNLSSLELGDSALYFCASSGREGAYEQYFGPGTRLTVT.

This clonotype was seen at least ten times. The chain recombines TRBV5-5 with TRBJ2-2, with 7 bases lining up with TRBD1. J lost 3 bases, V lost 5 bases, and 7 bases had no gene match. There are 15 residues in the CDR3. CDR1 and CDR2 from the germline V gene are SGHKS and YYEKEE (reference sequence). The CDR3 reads CASRFRDSYTGELFF. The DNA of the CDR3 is TGTGCCAGCAGGTTCCGGGACAGCTACACCGGGGAGCTGTTTTTT.

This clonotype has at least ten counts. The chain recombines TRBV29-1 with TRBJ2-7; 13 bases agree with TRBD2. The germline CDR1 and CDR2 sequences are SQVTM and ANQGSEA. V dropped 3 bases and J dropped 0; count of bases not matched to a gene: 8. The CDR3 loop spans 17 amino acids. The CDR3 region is CSVDGLAGEGSSYEQYF. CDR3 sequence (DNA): TGCAGCGTTGATGGACTAGCGGGAGAGGGAAGCTCCTACGAGCAGTACTTC.

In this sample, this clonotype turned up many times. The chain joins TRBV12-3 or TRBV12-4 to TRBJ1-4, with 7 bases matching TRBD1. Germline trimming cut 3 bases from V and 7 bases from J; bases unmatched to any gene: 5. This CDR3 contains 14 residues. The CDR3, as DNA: TGTGCCAGCAGTTTTACAGGGGTTGTTGAAAAACTGTTTTTT. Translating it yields CASSFTGVVEKLFF.

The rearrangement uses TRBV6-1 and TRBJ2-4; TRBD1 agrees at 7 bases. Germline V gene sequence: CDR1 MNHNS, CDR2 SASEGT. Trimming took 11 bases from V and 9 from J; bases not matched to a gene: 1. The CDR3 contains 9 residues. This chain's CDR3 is CAAGGIQYF. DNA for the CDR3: TGTGCCGCAGGGGGCATTCAGTACTTC.

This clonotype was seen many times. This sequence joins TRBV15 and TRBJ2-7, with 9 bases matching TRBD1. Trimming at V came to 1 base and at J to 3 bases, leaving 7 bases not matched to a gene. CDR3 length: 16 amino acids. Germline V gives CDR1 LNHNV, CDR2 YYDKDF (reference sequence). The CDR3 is CATSRAPPGQGYEQYF. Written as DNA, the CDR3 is TGTGCCACCAGCAGAGCCCCCCCGGGACAGGGCTACGAGCAGTACTTC.

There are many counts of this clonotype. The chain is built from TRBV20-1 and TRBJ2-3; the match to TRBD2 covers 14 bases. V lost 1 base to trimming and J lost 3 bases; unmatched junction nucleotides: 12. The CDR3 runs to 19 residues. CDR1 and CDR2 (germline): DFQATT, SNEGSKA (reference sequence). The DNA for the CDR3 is TGCAGTGCTAGAGGGGGACTAGCGGGAGTGTTTGGAGTTACAGATACGCAGTATTTT. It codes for CSARGGLAGVFGVTDTQYF.

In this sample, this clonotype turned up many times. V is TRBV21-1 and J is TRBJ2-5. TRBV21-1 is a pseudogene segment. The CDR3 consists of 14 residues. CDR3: CASSKEQNKETQYF. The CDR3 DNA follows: TGTGCCAGCAGCAAAGAGCAGAACAAAGAGACCCAGTACTTC.

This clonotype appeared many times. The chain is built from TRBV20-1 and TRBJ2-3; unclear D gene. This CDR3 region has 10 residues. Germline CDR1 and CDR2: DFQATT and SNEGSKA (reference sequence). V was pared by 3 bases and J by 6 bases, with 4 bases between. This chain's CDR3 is CSARVDTQYF. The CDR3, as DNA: TGCAGTGCTAGGGTGGATACGCAGTATTTT.